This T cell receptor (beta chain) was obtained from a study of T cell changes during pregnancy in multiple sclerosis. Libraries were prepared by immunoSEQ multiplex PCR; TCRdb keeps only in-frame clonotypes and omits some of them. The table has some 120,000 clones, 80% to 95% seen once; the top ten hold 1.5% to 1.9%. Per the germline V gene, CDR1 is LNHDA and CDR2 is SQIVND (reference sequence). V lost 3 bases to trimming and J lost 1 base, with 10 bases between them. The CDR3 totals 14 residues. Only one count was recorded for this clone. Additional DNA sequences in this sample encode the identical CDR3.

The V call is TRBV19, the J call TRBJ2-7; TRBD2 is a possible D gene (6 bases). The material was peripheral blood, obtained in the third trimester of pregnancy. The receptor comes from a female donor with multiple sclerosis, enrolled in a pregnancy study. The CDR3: CASSISGRSYEQYF. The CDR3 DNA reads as TGTGCCAGTAGTATCAGTGGGAGGTCCTACGAGCAGTACTTC.